Presented here are 5 T cell receptor beta chains from one specimen sequenced in a study of T-cell reconstitution after alpha-beta-depleted transplantation in children. A library of TCRbeta sequences, prepared with unique molecular identifiers, was generated. TCRdb independently ran MiXCR on the PCR reads; one entry per CDR3 protein. Of some 72,000 distinct CDR3 sequences in the sample, 7% to 8% are singletons; the top ten hold 2.5%. The sample consisted of PBMCs from the stem cell graft donor, taken from the stem cell graft. The receptors shown here come from a human donor who donated a stem cell graft to a child with acute lymphoblastic leukemia.

This clonotype came up many times. This rearrangement joins TRBV20-1 to TRBJ1-1; no firm D call. Germline CDR1 and CDR2: DFQATT and SNEGSKA (reference sequence). V was pared by 5 bases and J by 0 bases, with 7 bases between. The CDR3 has 12 amino acids. The CDR3 DNA is TGCAGTGCTCCCTCCATGAACACTGAAGCTTTCTTT. Its protein is CSAPSMNTEAFF.

The V gene is TRBV5-1, the J gene TRBJ2-1, with D unclear. The CDR3 loop spans 11 amino acids. Germline V CDR1 and CDR2: SGHRS, YFSETQ. Trimming left V 4 bases short and J 10 bases short, with 9 bases between. Here the CDR3 reads CASSVSGEQFF. In nucleotides, the CDR3 is TGCGCCAGCAGCGTGTCCGGGGAGCAGTTCTTC. The full variable domain, completed using reference TRBV5-1 and TRBJ2-1, is KAGVTQTPRYLIKTRGQQVTLSCSPISGHRSVSWYQQTPGQGLQFLFEYFSETQRNKGNFPGRFSGRQFSNSRSEMNVSTLELGDSALYLCASSVSGEQFFGPGTRLTVL.

The chain joins TRBV15 to TRBJ2-1; D may correspond to TRBD1 or TRBD2 (5 bases each). The CDR3 consists of 15 residues. CDR1 is LNHNV and CDR2 is YYDKDF in the germline V gene (reference sequence). The V and J ends lost 4 bases and 0 bases respectively, with 10 bases between them. The CDR3 coding sequence is TGTGCCACCAGCATACCGGGACCCTCCTACAATGAGCAGTTCTTC. Translated, it gives CATSIPGPSYNEQFF.

This clonotype has ten or more counts. V gene TRBV3-1 combines with J gene TRBJ1-1; D uncertain. CDR1 LGHDT and CDR2 YNNKEL come from the germline V gene (reference sequence). Trimming removed 1 base from V and 4 bases from J, with 7 bases in between. The CDR3 contains 13 residues. CDR3 DNA: TGTGCCAGCAGCCAAGGGGGTGGCACTGAAGCTTTCTTT. Encoded protein: CASSQGGGTEAFF.

This clonotype was picked up many times. The J gene is TRBJ2-3, the V gene TRBV4-1; TRBD1 or TRBD2 may be the D gene (5 bases each). Germline-derived CDR1 and CDR2 are MGHRA and YSYEKL. Trimming pared 4 bases from V and 3 bases from J, leaving 17 bases between. CDR3 length: 16 residues. The CDR3 sequence is CASSLVPGPVTDTQYF. The CDR3 bases are TGCGCCAGCAGCCTCGTACCGGGGCCCGTGACAGATACGCAGTATTTT.